Sequencing of this TCR beta chain was carried out in a study of shared clonotypes between healthy human individuals. This CDR3 contains 18 residues. Trimming removed 5 bases from V and 0 bases from J; junction bases left unmatched: 9. Germline V gene lookup returns CDR1 SGHAT and CDR2 FQNNGV. Study observations and caveats: Among non-shared clonotypes, generation probabilities were lower than among those shared by all four donors. The sharing of 5% to 6.5% of naive CD4 clonotypes was seen across a handful of donors. A generally larger estimated richness was seen in naive subsets than in memory subsets.

About this clone itself: The antigen remains unidentified.

This table comes from immunoSEQ multiplex PCR, and its TCRdb copy is limited to in-frame clones, with some not included. The table shows approximately 1.5 million clones, with about 98.5% occurring only once. This clonotype originated in a man aged 30-40 years in good health. The chain employs TRBV11-2 and TRBJ2-7; 14 nucleotides agree with TRBD2. Sequenced input: naive CD4+ T cells sorted from blood. The subset here: CD45RA+ positively selected. In nucleotides, the CDR3 is TGTGCCAGCAGCATGCGGACTAGCGGGAGGCCGATCTCCTACGAGCAGTACTTC. Its protein is CASSMRTSGRPISYEQYF.